A selection of T cell receptor beta chains follows, all from one sample in a study of blood T cell repertoires in COVID-19. The data were produced by immunoSEQ multiplex PCR, yet TCRdb's version contains in-frame clones alone and is incomplete. Of 150,000 or so clones listed, approximately 91% are singletons. The sequencing sample was made of peripheral blood. These receptors originate from a man aged 18 to 35 with acute or convalescent COVID-19. CDR3s include the opening cysteine and the closing phenylalanine or tryptophan. A D gene is named only where the DNA matches it firmly. The listing skips clone size in some rows; elsewhere it reads once, few, many or a size class.

CDR3 length | D gene | J gene | clone size | V gene | CDR3 DNA | CDR3 protein
11 | - | TRBJ1-1 | - | TRBV7-9 | TGTGCCAGCAGCTTATCGACTGAAGCTTTCTTT | CASSLSTEAFF
13 | - | TRBJ1-1 | - | TRBV7-6 | TGTGCCAGCAGCTCTCAGGTGAACACTGAAGCTTTCTTT | CASSSQVNTEAFF
15 | TRBD1 | TRBJ1-1 | - | TRBV27 | TGTGCCAGCAGTCAAGGACAGGGCATGAACACTGAAGCTTTCTTT | CASSQGQGMNTEAFF
16 | TRBD2 | TRBJ2-7 | - | TRBV5-1 | TGCGCCAGCAGCTATCGGACTAGCGGGGCCTCCTACGAGCAGTACTTC | CASSYRTSGASYEQYF
15 | TRBD1 | TRBJ2-7 | - | TRBV5-4 | TGTGCCAGCAGCGCACCGACAGGGTCATCGTACGAGCAGTACTTC | CASSAPTGSSYEQYF
14 | TRBD1 | TRBJ1-1 | - | TRBV5-6 | TGTGCCAGCAGCTTACGCAGGGGGTACACTGAAGCTTTCTTT | CASSLRRGYTEAFF
18 | TRBD2 | TRBJ2-3 | - | TRBV5-4 | TGTGCCAGCAGCTTGGCCGGGGGGGGACGGCCCAGCGGGGATACGCAGTATTTT | CASSLAGGGRPSGDTQYF
14 | TRBD1 | TRBJ1-2 | - | TRBV5-6 | TGTGCCAGCAGCCACGGGACAGGGCTCACGGGCTACACCTTC | CASSHGTGLTGYTF
13 | - | TRBJ1-1 | - | TRBV19 | TGTGCCAGTGCCGGATCGCGGGGGTCTGAAGCTTTCTTT | CASAGSRGSEAFF
16 | TRBD2 | TRBJ2-1 | - | TRBV3-1/TRBV3-2 | TGTGCCAGCAAGGGACTAGCGGGAGGGCCGTACAATGAGCAGTTCTTC | CASKGLAGGPYNEQFF
17 | TRBD1 | TRBJ1-2 | - | TRBV27 | TGTGCCAGCAGTAAGGCGGTCACCGGGACAGATATCTATGGCTACACCTTC | CASSKAVTGTDIYGYTF
14 | - | TRBJ1-3 | - | TRBV2 | TGTGCCAGCAGCCCTCAACAAGTGGGAAACACCATATATTTT | CASSPQQVGNTIYF
15 | - | TRBJ2-2 | - | TRBV6-5 | TGTGCCAGCATGTTCGGGGGGCTTAACACCGGGGAGCTGTTTTTT | CASMFGGLNTGELFF
13 | - | TRBJ2-1 | - | TRBV3-1/TRBV3-2 | TGTGCCAGCAGCCAAGATGAGGAAGATGAGCAGTTCTTC | CASSQDEEDEQFF
15 | TRBD2 | TRBJ2-1 | - | TRBV4-1 | TGCGCCAGCAGCCAAGTAAGCGGGGGCTACAATGAGCAGTTCTTC | CASSQVSGGYNEQFF
17 | TRBD1 | TRBJ2-1 | - | TRBV18 | TGTGCCAGCTCACCTTCCACCGGGACAGGGTATTACAATGAGCAGTTCTTC | CASSPSTGTGYYNEQFF
17 | - | TRBJ2-1 | - | TRBV2 | TGTGCCAGCAGTGAAATGGGACATGGGTTCTCCTACAATGAGCAGTTCTTC | CASSEMGHGFSYNEQFF
15 | TRBD1 | TRBJ1-3 | once | TRBV5-1 | TGCGCCAGCAGAGACAGGGGAGGCTCTGGAAACACCATATATTTT | CASRDRGGSGNTIYF
13 | - | TRBJ1-5 | few | TRBV20-1 | TGCAGTGCTAGTTCTAACAGCGGGCAGCCCCAGCATTTT | CSASSNSGQPQHF
18 | TRBD1 | TRBJ2-6 | - | TRBV27 | TGTGCCAGCAGTTGGGGGACAGGGGGGCCCTCTGGGGCCAACGTCCTGACTTTC | CASSWGTGGPSGANVLTF
13 | - | TRBJ1-2 | - | TRBV11-2 | TGTGCCAGCAGCCCGGAGAAAAACTATGGCTACACCTTC | CASSPEKNYGYTF
16 | TRBD1 | TRBJ1-1 | - | TRBV18 | TGTGCCAGCTCACCAGGGACAGGGGCCTTGAACACTGAAGCTTTCTTT | CASSPGTGALNTEAFF
15 | TRBD1 | TRBJ1-1 | - | TRBV6-5 | TGTGCCAGCAGTTTTCAACAGGGGGGGAACACTGAAGCTTTCTTT | CASSFQQGGNTEAFF
14 | TRBD1 | TRBJ2-7 | - | TRBV27 | TGTGCCAGCAGCCTTCCGGGACAGTGGTACGAGCAGTACTTC | CASSLPGQWYEQYF
16 | TRBD1 | TRBJ1-3 | - | TRBV6-6 | TGTGCCAGCAGTTCGGACAGGTTGAGCTCTGGAAACACCATATATTTT | CASSSDRLSSGNTIYF
14 | - | TRBJ2-5 | - | TRBV5-1 | TGCGCCAGCAGCTCCGACAGCAGCCAAGAGACCCAGTACTTC | CASSSDSSQETQYF
15 | TRBD1 | TRBJ1-1 | - | TRBV5-8 | TGTGCCAGCAGCCTCGGGGTGACAGGGGACACTGAAGCTTTCTTT | CASSLGVTGDTEAFF
18 | - | TRBJ1-1 | few | TRBV25-1 | TGTGCCAGCAGTTCGTATAGCCGACCCCCGGGGGGGGGCACTGAAGCTTTCTTT | CASSSYSRPPGGGTEAFF
16 | - | TRBJ1-1 | - | TRBV19 | TGTGCCAGTAGTATCGGTGCGGGCGGGATGAACACTGAAGCTTTCTTT | CASSIGAGGMNTEAFF
14 | TRBD2 | TRBJ2-1 | - | TRBV7-8 | TGTGCCAGCACCCGGCGGGGGAATTACAATGAGCAGTTCTTC | CASTRRGNYNEQFF
16 | TRBD2 | TRBJ2-7 | - | TRBV5-6 | TGTGCCAGCAGCTTGGGGACTAGCGGGAGGGCCGGCGAGCAGTACTTC | CASSLGTSGRAGEQYF
17 | TRBD2 | TRBJ2-1 | - | TRBV30 | TGTGCCTGGAGTGTAGACGCGGGAGAGAGCTCCTACAATGAGCAGTTCTTC | CAWSVDAGESSYNEQFF
16 | - | TRBJ2-1 | - | TRBV24-1 | TGTGCCACCAGTGAGGGCGGGGCAAGCTCCTACAATGAGCAGTTCTTC | CATSEGGASSYNEQFF
15 | TRBD2 | TRBJ2-2 | few | TRBV10-1 | TGCGCCAGCTCCAGCGGGGGTCCGGGCACCGGGGAGCTGTTTTTT | CASSSGGPGTGELFF
18 | TRBD1 | TRBJ1-1 | - | TRBV4-1 | TGCGCCAGCAGCCAAAATGCAGGGGGTTTCCTTATGAACACTGAAGCTTTCTTT | CASSQNAGGFLMNTEAFF
14 | - | TRBJ1-3 | - | TRBV7-9 | TGTGCCAGCGACAGTGGGGTCAGGGGCGACACCATATATTTT | CASDSGVRGDTIYF
13 | TRBD1 | TRBJ2-5 | - | TRBV27 | TGTGCCAGCAGGAGGACAGGGAAAGAGACCCAGTACTTC | CASRRTGKETQYF
17 | - | TRBJ1-2 | - | TRBV21-1 | TGTGCCAGCAGCAAAGCCCCCCCGGTGGGCAGGGGAGATGGCTACACCTTC | CASSKAPPVGRGDGYTF
15 | - | TRBJ2-3 | - | TRBV6-5 | TGTGCCAGCAGTTACTCGAAAACCGGCGGGGATACGCAGTATTTT | CASSYSKTGGDTQYF
15 | - | TRBJ1-4 | - | TRBV5-6 | TGTGCCAGCTCTTTGTCGCGGGGGGTAGGTGAAAAACTGTTTTTT | CASSLSRGVGEKLFF
13 | TRBD1 | TRBJ1-2 | - | TRBV13 | TGTGCCAGCAGCCGGGACAGGGGGCGAGGCTACACCTTC | CASSRDRGRGYTF
10 | - | TRBJ2-7 | few | TRBV10-3 | TGTGCCATCTGGCACTACGAGCAGTACTTC | CAIWHYEQYF
15 | TRBD2 | TRBJ2-7 | many | TRBV2 | TGTGCCAGCAGACCCGGACTAGCGAGTGCCTACGAGCAGTACTTC | CASRPGLASAYEQYF
14 | TRBD2 | TRBJ2-1 | - | TRBV11-2 | TGTGCCAGCAGCACTCGGACTAGCGGCAATGAGCAGTTCTTC | CASSTRTSGNEQFF
16 | TRBD2 | TRBJ2-3 | - | TRBV7-6 | TGTGCCAGCGGCCCTAAAGGAGCGGGGGTGGCAGATACGCAGTATTTT | CASGPKGAGVADTQYF
15 | - | TRBJ2-7 | - | TRBV9 | TGTGCCAGCAGCGTAGGTGGGGACTCATCCTACGAGCAGTACTTC | CASSVGGDSSYEQYF
16 | - | TRBJ1-5 | - | TRBV19 | TGTGCCAGTAGTGTCTGGGGGCTGGGTAGCAATCAGCCCCAGCATTTT | CASSVWGLGSNQPQHF
14 | TRBD2 | TRBJ2-1 | - | TRBV27 | TGTGCCAGCAGGCGACTAGCGGGAGGGGATGAGCAGTTCTTC | CASRRLAGGDEQFF
17 | TRBD1 | TRBJ2-7 | few | TRBV7-9 | TGTGCCAGCAGCCCAGGGAACAGGGGCAAAGATACCTACGAGCAGTACTTC | CASSPGNRGKDTYEQYF
15 | - | TRBJ1-3 | - | TRBV7-2 | TGTGCCAGCAGTTCCGACAGCTCCTCTGGAAACACCATATATTTT | CASSSDSSSGNTIYF